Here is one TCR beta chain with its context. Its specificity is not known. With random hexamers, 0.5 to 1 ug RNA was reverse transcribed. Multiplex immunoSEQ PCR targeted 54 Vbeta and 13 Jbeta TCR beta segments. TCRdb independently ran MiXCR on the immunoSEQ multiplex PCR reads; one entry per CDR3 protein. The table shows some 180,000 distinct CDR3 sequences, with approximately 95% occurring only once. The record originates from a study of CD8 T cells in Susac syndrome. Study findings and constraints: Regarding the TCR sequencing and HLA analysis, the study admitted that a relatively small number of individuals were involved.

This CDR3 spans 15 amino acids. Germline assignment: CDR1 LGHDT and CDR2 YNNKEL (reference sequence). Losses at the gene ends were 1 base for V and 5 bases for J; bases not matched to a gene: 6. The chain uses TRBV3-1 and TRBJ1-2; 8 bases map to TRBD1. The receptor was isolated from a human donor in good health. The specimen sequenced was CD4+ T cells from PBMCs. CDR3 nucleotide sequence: TGTGCCAGCAGCCAAGGAGGGACAGGATTTTATGGCTACACCTTC. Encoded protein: CASSQGGTGFYGYTF.